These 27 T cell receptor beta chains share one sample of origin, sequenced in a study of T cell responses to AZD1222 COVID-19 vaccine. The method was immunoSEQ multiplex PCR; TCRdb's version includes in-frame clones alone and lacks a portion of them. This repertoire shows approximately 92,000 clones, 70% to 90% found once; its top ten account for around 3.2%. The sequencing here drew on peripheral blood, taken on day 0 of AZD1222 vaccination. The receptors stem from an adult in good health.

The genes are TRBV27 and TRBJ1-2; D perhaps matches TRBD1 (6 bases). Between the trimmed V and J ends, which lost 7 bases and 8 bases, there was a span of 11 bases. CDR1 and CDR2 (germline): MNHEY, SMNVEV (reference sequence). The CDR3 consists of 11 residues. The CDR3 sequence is CASMEGGGYTF. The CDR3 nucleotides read TGTGCCAGCATGGAAGGGGGGGGCTACACCTTC.

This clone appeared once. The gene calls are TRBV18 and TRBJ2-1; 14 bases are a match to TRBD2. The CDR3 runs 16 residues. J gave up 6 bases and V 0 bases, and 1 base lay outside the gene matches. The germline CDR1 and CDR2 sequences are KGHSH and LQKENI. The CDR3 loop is CASSPPGLAGVNEQFF. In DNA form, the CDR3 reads TGTGCCAGCTCACCACCGGGACTAGCGGGAGTCAATGAGCAGTTCTTC.

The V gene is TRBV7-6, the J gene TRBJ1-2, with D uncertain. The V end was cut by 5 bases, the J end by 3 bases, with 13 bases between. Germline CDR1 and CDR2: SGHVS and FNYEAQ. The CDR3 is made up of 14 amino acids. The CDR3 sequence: CASSPDPADYGYTF. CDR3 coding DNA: TGTGCCAGCAGCCCGGACCCTGCGGACTATGGCTACACCTTC.

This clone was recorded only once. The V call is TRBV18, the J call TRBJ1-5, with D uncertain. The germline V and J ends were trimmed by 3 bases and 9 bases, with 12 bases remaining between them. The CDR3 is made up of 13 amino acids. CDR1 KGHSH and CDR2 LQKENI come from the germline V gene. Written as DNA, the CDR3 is TGTGCCAGCTCACCGGACCGGCATACGCCCCAGCATTTT. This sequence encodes CASSPDRHTPQHF.

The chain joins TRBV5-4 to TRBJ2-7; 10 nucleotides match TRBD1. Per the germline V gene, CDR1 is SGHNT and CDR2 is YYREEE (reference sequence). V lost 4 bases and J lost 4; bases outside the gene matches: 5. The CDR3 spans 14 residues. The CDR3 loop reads CASSRPGQGYEQYV. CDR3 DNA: TGTGCCAGCAGCCGTCCGGGACAGGGGTACGAGCAGTACGTC.

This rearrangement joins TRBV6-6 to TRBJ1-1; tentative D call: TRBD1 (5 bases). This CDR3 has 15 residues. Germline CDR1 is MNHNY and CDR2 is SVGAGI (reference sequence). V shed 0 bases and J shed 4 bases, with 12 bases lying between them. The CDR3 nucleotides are TGTGCCAGCAGTTACTCTCGGCAGGGAAGCACTGAAGCTTTCTTT. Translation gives CASSYSRQGSTEAFF.

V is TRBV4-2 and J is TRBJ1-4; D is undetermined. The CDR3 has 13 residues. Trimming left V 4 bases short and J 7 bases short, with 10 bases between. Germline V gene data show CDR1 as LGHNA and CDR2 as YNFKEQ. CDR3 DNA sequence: TGTGCCAGCAGCCCCTTACTCGGTGAAAAACTGTTTTTT. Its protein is CASSPLLGEKLFF.

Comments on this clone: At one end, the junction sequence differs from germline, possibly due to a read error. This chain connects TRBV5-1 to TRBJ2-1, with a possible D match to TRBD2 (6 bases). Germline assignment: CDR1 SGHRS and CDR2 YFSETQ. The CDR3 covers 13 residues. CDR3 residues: CASSGGTTYEQFF. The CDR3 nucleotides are TGTGCCAGCAGCGGAGGGACCACCTATGAGCAGTTCTTC. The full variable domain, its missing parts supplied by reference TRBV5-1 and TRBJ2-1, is KAGVTQTPRYLIKTRGQQVTLSCSPISGHRSVSWYQQTPGQGLQFLFEYFSETQRNKGNFPGRFSGRQFSNSRSEMNVSTLELGDSALYLCASSGGTTYEQFFGPGTRLTVL.

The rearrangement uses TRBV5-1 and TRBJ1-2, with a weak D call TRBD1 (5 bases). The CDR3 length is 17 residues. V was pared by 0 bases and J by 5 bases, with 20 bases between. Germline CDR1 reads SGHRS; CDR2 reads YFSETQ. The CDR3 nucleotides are TGCGCCAGCAGCTTGGCCCTGGACCAGGGCATGGGTTATGGCTACACCTTC. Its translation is CASSLALDQGMGYGYTF.

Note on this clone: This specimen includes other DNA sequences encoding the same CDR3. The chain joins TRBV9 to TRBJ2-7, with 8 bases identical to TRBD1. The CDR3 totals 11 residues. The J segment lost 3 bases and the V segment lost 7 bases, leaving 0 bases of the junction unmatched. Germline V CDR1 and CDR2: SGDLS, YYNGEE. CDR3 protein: CASGQGYEQYF. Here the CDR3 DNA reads TGTGCCAGCGGACAGGGCTACGAGCAGTACTTC.

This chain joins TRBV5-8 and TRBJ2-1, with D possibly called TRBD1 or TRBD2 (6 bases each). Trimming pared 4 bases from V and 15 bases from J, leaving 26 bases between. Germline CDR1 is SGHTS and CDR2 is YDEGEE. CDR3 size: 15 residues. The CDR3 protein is CASSPTLGGIAPRFF. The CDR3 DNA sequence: TGTGCCAGCAGCCCCACACTAGGGGGGATTGCCCCGCGGTTCTTC.

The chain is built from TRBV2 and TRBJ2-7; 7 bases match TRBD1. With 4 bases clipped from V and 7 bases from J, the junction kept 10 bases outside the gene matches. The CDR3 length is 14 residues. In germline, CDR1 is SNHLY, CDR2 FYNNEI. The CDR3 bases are TGTGCCAGCAGTGTGGGCAGGGGGTCGAGGGAGCAGTACTTC. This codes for CASSVGRGSREQYF.

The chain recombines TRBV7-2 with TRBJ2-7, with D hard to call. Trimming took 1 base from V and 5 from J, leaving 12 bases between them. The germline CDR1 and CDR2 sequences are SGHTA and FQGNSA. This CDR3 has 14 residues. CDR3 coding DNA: TGTGCCAGCAGCTTAGGGGGATCTAAGGACGAGCAGTACTTC. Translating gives CASSLGGSKDEQYF.

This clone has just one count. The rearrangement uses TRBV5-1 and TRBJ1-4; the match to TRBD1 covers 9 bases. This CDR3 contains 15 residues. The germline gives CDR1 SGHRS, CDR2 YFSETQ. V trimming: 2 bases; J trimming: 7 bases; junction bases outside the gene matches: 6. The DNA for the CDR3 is TGCGCCAGCAGCTTAAAAGCGGGACAGGGTGAAAAACTGTTTTTT. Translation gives CASSLKAGQGEKLFF.

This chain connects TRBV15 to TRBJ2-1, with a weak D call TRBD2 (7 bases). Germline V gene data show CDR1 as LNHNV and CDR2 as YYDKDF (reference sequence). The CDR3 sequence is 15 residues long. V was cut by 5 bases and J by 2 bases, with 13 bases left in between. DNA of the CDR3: TGTGCCACCAGCGAGGGGGGGCCCACCTACAATGAGCAGTTCTTC. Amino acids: CATSEGGPTYNEQFF.

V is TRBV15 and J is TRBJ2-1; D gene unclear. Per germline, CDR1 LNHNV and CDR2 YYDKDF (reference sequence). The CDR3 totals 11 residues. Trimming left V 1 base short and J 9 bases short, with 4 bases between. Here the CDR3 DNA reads TGTGCCACCAGCAGAGTCGGTGAGCAGTTCTTC. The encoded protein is CATSRVGEQFF.

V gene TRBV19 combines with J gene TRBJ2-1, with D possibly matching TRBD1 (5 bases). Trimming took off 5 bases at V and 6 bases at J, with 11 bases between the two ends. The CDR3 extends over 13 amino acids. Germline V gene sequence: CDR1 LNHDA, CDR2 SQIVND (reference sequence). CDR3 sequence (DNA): TGTGCCAGTAGTCATAGGGGAAGCAATGAGCAGTTCTTC. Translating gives CASSHRGSNEQFF.

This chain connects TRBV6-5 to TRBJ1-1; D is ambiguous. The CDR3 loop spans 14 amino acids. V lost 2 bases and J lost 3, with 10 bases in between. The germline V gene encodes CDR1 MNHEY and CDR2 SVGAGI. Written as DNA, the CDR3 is TGTGCCAGCAGTTACGAGCGGGAGGACACTGAAGCTTTCTTT. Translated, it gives CASSYEREDTEAFF.

The CDR3 sequence is CASSLRVGRRTGELFF. The CDR3 DNA is TGTGCCAGCAGCTTAAGGGTGGGTCGTCGCACCGGGGAGCTGTTTTTT. The genes are TRBV7-3 and TRBJ2-2; D call uncertain. Germline lookup yields CDR1 SGHTA and CDR2 FQGTGA. Trimming removed 1 base at V and 4 bases at J, with 13 bases between. The CDR3 extends over 16 amino acids.

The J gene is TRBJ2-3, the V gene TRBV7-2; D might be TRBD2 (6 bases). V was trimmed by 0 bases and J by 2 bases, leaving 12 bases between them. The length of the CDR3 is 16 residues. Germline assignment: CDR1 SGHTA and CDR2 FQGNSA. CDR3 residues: CASSLAGGTPTDTQYF. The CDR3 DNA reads TGTGCCAGCAGCTTAGCGGGCGGGACCCCCACAGATACGCAGTATTTT.

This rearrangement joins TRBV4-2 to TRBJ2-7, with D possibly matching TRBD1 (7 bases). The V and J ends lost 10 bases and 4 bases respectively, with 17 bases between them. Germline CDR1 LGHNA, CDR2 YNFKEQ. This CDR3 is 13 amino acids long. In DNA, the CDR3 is TGTGCCACCTCCGCGGGACAGCCTTACGAGCAGTACTTC. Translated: CATSAGQPYEQYF.

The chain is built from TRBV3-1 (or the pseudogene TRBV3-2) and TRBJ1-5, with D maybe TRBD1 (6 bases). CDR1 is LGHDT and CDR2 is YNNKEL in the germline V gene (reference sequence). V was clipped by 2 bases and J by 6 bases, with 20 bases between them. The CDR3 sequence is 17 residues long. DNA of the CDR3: TGTGCCAGCAGCCAAATCCCCACAGGGAAATGGCGTCAGCCCCAGCATTTT. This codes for CASSQIPTGKWRQPQHF.

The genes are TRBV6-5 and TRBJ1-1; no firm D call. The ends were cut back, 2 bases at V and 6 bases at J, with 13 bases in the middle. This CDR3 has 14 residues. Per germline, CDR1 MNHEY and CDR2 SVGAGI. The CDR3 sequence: CASSYDGPWAEAFF. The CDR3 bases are TGTGCCAGCAGTTACGATGGACCTTGGGCTGAAGCTTTCTTT.

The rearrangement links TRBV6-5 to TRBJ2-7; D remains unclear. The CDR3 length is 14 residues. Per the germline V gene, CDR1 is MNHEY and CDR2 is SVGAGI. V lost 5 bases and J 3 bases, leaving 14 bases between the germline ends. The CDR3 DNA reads TGTGCCAGCAGTCTGGTGGCAGGCTACTACGAGCAGTACTTC. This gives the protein CASSLVAGYYEQYF.

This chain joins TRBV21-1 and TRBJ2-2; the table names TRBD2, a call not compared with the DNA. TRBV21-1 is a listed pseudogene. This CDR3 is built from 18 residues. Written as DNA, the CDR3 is TGTGCCAGCAGCAAAGGAGAAATTGCCGTACCGAACACCGGGGAGCTGTTTTTT. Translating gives CASSKGEIAVPNTGELFF.

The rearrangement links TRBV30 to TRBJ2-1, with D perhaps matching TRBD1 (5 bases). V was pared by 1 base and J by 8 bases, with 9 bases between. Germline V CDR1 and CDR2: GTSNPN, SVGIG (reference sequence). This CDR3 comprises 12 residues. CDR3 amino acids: CAWSDQGYEQFF. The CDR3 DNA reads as TGTGCCTGGAGTGACCAGGGATATGAGCAGTTCTTC.

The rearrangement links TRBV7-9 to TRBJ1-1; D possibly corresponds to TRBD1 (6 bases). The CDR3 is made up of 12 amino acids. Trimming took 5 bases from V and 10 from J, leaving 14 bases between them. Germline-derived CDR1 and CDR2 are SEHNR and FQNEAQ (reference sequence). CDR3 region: CASSPLDSLAFF. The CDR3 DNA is TGTGCCAGCAGCCCCTTGGACAGCTTAGCTTTCTTT.